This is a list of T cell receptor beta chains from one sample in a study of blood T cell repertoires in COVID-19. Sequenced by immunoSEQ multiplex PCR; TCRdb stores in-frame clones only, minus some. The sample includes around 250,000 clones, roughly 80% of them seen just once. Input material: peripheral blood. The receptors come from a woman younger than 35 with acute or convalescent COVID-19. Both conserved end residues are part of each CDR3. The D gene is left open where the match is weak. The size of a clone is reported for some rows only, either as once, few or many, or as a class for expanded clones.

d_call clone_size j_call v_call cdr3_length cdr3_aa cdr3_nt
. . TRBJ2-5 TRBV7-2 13 CASSLGRVETQYF TGTGCCAGCAGCTTGGGCCGCGTAGAGACCCAGTACTTC
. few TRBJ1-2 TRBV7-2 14 CASSSPSEVRGYTF TGTGCCAGCAGCTCCCCCTCTGAGGTCCGGGGCTACACCTTC
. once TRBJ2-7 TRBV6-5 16 CASSYSKARVSHEQYF TGTGCCAGCAGTTACTCGAAGGCCAGGGTTTCCCACGAGCAGTACTTC
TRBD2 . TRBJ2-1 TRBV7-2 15 CASSFGGSSYNEQFF TGTGCCAGCAGCTTCGGGGGGAGCTCCTACAATGAGCAGTTCTTC
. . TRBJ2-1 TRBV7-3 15 CASSFAVSSYNEQFF TGTGCCAGCAGCTTCGCGGTAAGCTCCTACAATGAGCAGTTCTTC
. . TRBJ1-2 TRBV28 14 CASSFAGSNYGYTF TGTGCCAGCAGCTTTGCAGGCTCTAACTATGGCTACACCTTC
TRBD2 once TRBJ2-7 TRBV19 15 CASSPRTSGSYGQYF TGTGCCAGTAGTCCACGGACTAGCGGGAGTTACGGGCAGTACTTC
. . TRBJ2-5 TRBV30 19 CAWSPLQGIRGRGQETQYF TGTGCCTGGAGCCCCTTACAGGGAATTAGGGGGAGAGGGCAAGAGACCCAGTACTTC
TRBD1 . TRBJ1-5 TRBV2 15 CASREGTVRNQPQHF TGTGCCAGCAGGGAGGGGACAGTCCGCAATCAGCCCCAGCATTTT
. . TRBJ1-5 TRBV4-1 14 CASSQITGNQPQHF TGCGCCAGCAGCCAGATAACGGGGAATCAGCCCCAGCATTTT
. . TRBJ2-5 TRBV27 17 CASSLVSGPMTGETQYF TGTGCCAGCAGTTTGGTTAGCGGACCCATGACGGGGGAGACCCAGTACTTC
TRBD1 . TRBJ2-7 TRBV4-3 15 CASSQEAGGSYEQYF TGCGCCAGCAGCCAAGAAGCAGGGGGCTCCTACGAGCAGTACTTC
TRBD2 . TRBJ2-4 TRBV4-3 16 CASSQDLLAGGNIQYF TGCGCCAGCAGCCAAGATCTCCTAGCGGGGGGGAACATTCAGTACTTC
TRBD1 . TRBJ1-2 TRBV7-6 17 CASSRTGTGGVLGGYTF TGTGCCAGCAGTCGTACCGGGACAGGGGGCGTTTTGGGTGGCTACACCTTC
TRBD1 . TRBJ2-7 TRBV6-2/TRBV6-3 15 CASSYSTGGVHEQYF TGTGCCAGCAGTTACTCGACAGGGGGTGTCCACGAGCAGTACTTC
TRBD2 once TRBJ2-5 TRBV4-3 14 CASSQGAGGETQYF TGCGCCAGCAGCCAAGGGGCGGGAGGGGAGACCCAGTACTTC
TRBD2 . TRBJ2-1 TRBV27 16 CASSLMGLAGVPQQFF TGTGCCAGCAGTTTAATGGGACTAGCGGGAGTTCCTCAGCAGTTCTTC
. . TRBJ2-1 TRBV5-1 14 CASSSGTQGGEQFF TGCGCCAGCAGCTCCGGGACTCAAGGGGGCGAGCAGTTCTTC
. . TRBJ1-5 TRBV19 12 CASSTGLSPQHF TGTGCCAGTAGTACCGGACTCTCGCCCCAGCATTTT
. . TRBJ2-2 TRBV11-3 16 CASSPMTGTNTGELFF TGTGCCAGCAGCCCCATGACCGGGACGAACACCGGGGAGCTGTTTTTT
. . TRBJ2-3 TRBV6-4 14 CASSESSLPDTQYF TGTGCCAGCAGTGAGAGTAGCCTGCCAGATACGCAGTATTTT
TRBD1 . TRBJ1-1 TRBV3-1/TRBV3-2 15 CASSPGQGTNTEAFF TGTGCCAGCAGCCCCGGACAGGGGACGAACACTGAAGCTTTCTTT
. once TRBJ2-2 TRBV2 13 CASSAQGYGELFF TGTGCCAGCAGTGCACAGGGCTACGGGGAGCTGTTTTTT
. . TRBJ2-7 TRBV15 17 CATSRDVGGEDVYEQYF TGTGCCACCAGCAGAGATGTTGGTGGTGAGGATGTTTACGAGCAGTACTTC
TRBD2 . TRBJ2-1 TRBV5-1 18 CASSLGTSGVGIGNEQFF TGCGCCAGCAGCTTGGGGACTAGCGGGGTGGGGATAGGAAATGAGCAGTTCTTC
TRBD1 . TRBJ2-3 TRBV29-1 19 CSVGTGWFGGGRVTDTQYF TGCAGCGTTGGGACAGGGTGGTTTGGGGGAGGCCGGGTCACAGATACGCAGTATTTT